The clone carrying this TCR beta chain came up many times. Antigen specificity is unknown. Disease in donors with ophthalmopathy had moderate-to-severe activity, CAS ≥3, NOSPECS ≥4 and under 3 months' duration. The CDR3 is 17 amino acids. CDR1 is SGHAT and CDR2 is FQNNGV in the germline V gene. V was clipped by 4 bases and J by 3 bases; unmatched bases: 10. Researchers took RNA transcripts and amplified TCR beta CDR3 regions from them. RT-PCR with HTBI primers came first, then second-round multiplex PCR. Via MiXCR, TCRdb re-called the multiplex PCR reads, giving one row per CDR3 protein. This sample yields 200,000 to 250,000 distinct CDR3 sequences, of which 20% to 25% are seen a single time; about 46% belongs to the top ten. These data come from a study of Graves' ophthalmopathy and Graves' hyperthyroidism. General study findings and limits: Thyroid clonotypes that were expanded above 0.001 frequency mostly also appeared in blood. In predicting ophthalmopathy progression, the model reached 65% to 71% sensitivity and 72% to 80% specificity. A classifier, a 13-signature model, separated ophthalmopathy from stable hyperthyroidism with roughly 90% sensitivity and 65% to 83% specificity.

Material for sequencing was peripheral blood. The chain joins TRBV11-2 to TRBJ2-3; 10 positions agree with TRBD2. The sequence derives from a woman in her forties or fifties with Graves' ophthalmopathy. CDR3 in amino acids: CASSSSSGSHLTDTQYF. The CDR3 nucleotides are TGTGCCAGCAGCTCCTCTAGCGGGAGTCATCTAACAGATACGCAGTATTTT. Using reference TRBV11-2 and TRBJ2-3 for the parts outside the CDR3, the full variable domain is EAGVAQSPRYKIIEKRQSVAFWCNPISGHATLYWYQQILGQGPKLLIQFQNNGVVDDSQLPKDRFSAERLKGVDSTLKIQPAKLEDSAVYLCASSSSSGSHLTDTQYFGPGTRLTVL.